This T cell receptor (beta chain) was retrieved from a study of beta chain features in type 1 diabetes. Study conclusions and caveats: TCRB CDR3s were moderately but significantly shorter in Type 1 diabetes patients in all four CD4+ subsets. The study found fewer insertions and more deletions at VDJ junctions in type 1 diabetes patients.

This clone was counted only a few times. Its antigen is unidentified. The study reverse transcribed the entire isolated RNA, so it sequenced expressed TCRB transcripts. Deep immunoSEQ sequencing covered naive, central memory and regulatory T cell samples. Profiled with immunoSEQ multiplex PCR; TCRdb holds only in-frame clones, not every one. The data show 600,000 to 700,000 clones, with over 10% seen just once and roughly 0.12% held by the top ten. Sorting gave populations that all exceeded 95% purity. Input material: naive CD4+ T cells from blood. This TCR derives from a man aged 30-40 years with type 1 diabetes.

CDR3 protein: CASSFLSGPNEQFF. The DNA of the CDR3 is TGTGCCAGCAGCTTCCTGAGCGGGCCGAATGAGCAGTTCTTC. The V gene is TRBV11-2, the J gene TRBJ2-1; TRBD2 might be the D (6 bases). CDR1 and CDR2 from the germline V gene are SGHAT and FQNNGV. Trimming removed 3 bases from V and 7 bases from J, with 13 bases in between. This CDR3 spans 14 amino acids.